This T cell receptor (beta chain) was identified in a study of blood T cells in healthy people across ages. Germline-derived CDR1 and CDR2 are MNHEY and SMNVEV (reference sequence). The V segment lost 1 base and the J segment 3 bases; nucleotides outside the gene matches: 9. The CDR3 runs 17 residues. Sample-barcoded 5' priming and a J-beta primer mix drove a second PCR of about 6 to 12 cycles. Via MiXCR, TCRdb re-called the 5' RACE reads, giving one row per CDR3 protein. The table shows 1.5 million or so distinct CDR3 sequences, with roughly 43% occurring only once. Donors each provided about 9.5 milliliters of peripheral blood.

This receptor was identified in a woman younger than 30 in good health. Input material: blood. The V gene is TRBV27, the J gene TRBJ2-3; the match to TRBD2 covers 8 bases. As DNA, the CDR3 is TGTGCCAGCAGTTTATTCAGTGGGACTAGTGGGACAGATACGCAGTATTTT. Amino acids: CASSLFSGTSGTDTQYF.